Presented here are 25 T cell receptor beta chains from one specimen sequenced in a study of a mutant IDH1 vaccine in newly diagnosed glioma. Time point described: week 23, last vaccination. The vaccine gave 300 ug of a 20-mer mutant IDH1 peptide subcutaneously per dose. These TCRs' antigens remain unknown. The data were produced by immunoSEQ multiplex PCR, yet TCRdb's version contains in-frame clones alone and is incomplete. In the table there are approximately 62,000 clones, around 84% of which are singletons. The sample consisted of PBMCs, taken from a glioma patient whose treatment included an IDH1 peptide vaccine. The receptor source for this set is a man aged 25-45 years with glioma.

This clone was seen only a few times. The chain employs TRBV5-1 and TRBJ1-2; 7 bases map to TRBD1. Germline V gene lookup returns CDR1 SGHRS and CDR2 YFSETQ. The V gene end was trimmed by 1 base and the J gene end by 4 bases; junction bases not matched to a gene: 13. The CDR3 contains 17 residues. CDR3 sequence (DNA): TGCGCCAGCAGCTTGATGGGACAGCCTGGGGGAGCCTATGGCTACACCTTC. This encodes CASSLMGQPGGAYGYTF.

This chain uses TRBV7-9 with TRBJ1-5, with 7 bases matching TRBD1. CDR3 length equals 16 residues. CDR1 and CDR2 from the germline V gene are SEHNR and FQNEAQ (reference sequence). J was trimmed by 6 bases and V by 1 base; bases with no gene match: 9. In DNA, the CDR3 is TGTGCCAGCAGCTTAGGGACAGGCCACCTGGGTCAGCCCCAGCATTTT. This gives the protein CASSLGTGHLGQPQHF.

The chain carries TRBV4-1 and TRBJ2-3; possible D gene TRBD1, 6 bases. CDR1 and CDR2 (germline): MGHRA, YSYEKL. This CDR3 has 14 amino acids. Trimming took off 2 bases at V and 4 bases at J, with 10 bases between the two ends. The CDR3 coding sequence is TGCGCCAGCAGCCAATCACAGGGCGCAGATACGCAGTATTTT. Translation: CASSQSQGADTQYF.

The chain recombines TRBV11-2 with TRBJ1-1; D may be TRBD1 (5 bases). The V gene lost 8 bases and the J gene lost 3 bases, with 22 bases spanning the gap. The CDR3 totals 16 residues. The germline CDR1 and CDR2 sequences are SGHAT and FQNNGV. In DNA, the CDR3 is TGTGCCAGCTCTCTTCCTCCGGGTACAGGTGACACTGAAGCTTTCTTT. Its protein product is CASSLPPGTGDTEAFF.

The chain is built from TRBV6-5 and TRBJ1-5; TRBD1 aligns across 7 bases. The CDR3 is made up of 14 amino acids. Trimming cost V 4 bases and J 2 bases; bases outside gene matches: 2. Germline loops: CDR1 MNHEY, CDR2 SVGAGI. The CDR3 sequence is CASSLDRRNQPQHF. The CDR3 DNA reads TGTGCCAGCAGTTTGGACAGGCGCAATCAGCCCCAGCATTTT.

The V gene is TRBV6-5, the J gene TRBJ1-1; perhaps TRBD1 as D (5 bases). CDR1 and CDR2 from the germline V gene are MNHEY and SVGAGI. V lost 5 bases and J 4 bases, leaving 11 bases between the germline ends. This CDR3 has 13 residues. The CDR3 nucleotides read TGTGCCAGCAGTCGAAAGAGGGGCACTGAAGCTTTCTTT. This encodes CASSRKRGTEAFF.

This clone has just a few counts. The chain recombines TRBV6-1 with TRBJ2-5; TRBD2 aligns across 14 bases. The CDR3 loop spans 15 amino acids. J gave up 5 bases and V 4 bases, and 3 bases lay outside the gene matches. CDR1 MNHNS and CDR2 SASEGT come from the germline V gene. As DNA, the CDR3 is TGTGCCAGCAGTGTGACTAGCGGGGGGGCCGAGACCCAGTACTTC. Protein sequence: CASSVTSGGAETQYF.

This clone has only one observation. The CDR3 sequence is CASSVGGGNSPLHF. The CDR3 bases are TGTGCCAGCAGCGTAGGGGGAGGCAATTCACCCCTCCACTTT. V and J are TRBV9 and TRBJ1-6; D is unclear. The CDR3 is made up of 14 amino acids. The germline V gene encodes CDR1 SGDLS and CDR2 YYNGEE. V was cut by 0 bases and J by 7 bases, with 8 bases left in between.

J is TRBJ2-7 and V is TRBV29-1; 10 bases fit TRBD2. Trimming took 6 bases from V and 1 from J; bases not matched to a gene: 6. Germline V lookup: CDR1 SQVTM, CDR2 ANQGSEA. The CDR3 length is 14 residues. For the CDR3, the DNA is TGCAGCGTGGAGGGGACTAGCGTTTCCTACGAGCAGTACTTC. The encoded protein is CSVEGTSVSYEQYF.

The V gene is TRBV7-2, the J gene TRBJ1-5; a weak D match, TRBD1 (5 bases). V lost 5 bases, J lost 2 bases, and 16 bases lay in between. The CDR3 contains 16 residues. Germline assignment: CDR1 SGHTA and CDR2 FQGNSA. CDR3 DNA: TGTGCCAGCAGCGCTACCGGGTCAGGGCGCAATCAGCCCCAGCATTTT. This gives the protein CASSATGSGRNQPQHF.

The gene calls are TRBV11-3 and TRBJ1-1; TRBD1 aligns across 9 bases. Germline V gene sequence: CDR1 SGHNT, CDR2 YENEEA. J lost 5 bases, V lost 5 bases, and 6 bases had no gene match. The CDR3 length is 14 residues. This CDR3 reads CASSKQGARTEAFF. CDR3 sequence (DNA): TGTGCCAGCAGCAAACAGGGGGCACGGACTGAAGCTTTCTTT. The full variable domain, with the rest looked up from reference TRBV11-3 and TRBJ1-1, is EAGVVQSPRYKIIEKKQPVAFWCNPISGHNTLYWYLQNLGQGPELLIRYENEEAVDDSQLPKDRFSAERLKGVDSTLKIQPAELGDSAVYLCASSKQGARTEAFFGQGTRLTVV.

The chain carries TRBV21-1 and TRBJ2-6. TRBV21-1 is a documented pseudogene. This CDR3 has 14 amino acids. The CDR3 DNA follows: TGTGCCAGCAGCAAAGTTCCTGGGGCCAACGTCCTGACTTTC. It is translated as CASSKVPGANVLTF.

The chain joins TRBV6-4 to TRBJ2-3; TRBD2 matches 13 bases. V lost 8 bases, J lost 4 bases, and 6 bases stayed unmatched. Germline values: CDR1 MRHNA, CDR2 SNTAGT. CDR3 length: 15 residues. Written as DNA, the CDR3 is TGTGCCAGCGGGGCCGGGACTAGCGGGGCAGATACGCAGTATTTT. This translates into CASGAGTSGADTQYF.

The chain uses TRBV13 and TRBJ1-2; unclear D gene. CDR1 and CDR2 from the germline V gene are PRHDT and FYEKMQ (reference sequence). V gave up 0 bases and J gave up 1 base, with 6 bases separating them. CDR3 size: 14 residues. For the CDR3, the DNA is TGTGCCAGCAGCTTAGGAACGGGTAACTATGGCTACACCTTC. Translated: CASSLGTGNYGYTF. The full variable domain, completed using reference TRBV13 and TRBJ1-2, is AAGVIQSPRHLIKEKRETATLKCYPIPRHDTVYWYQQGPGQDPQFLISFYEKMQSDKGSIPDRFSAQQFSDYHSELNMSSLELGDSALYFCASSLGTGNYGYTFGSGTRLTVV.

The V and J genes are TRBV5-1 and TRBJ2-1; 14 nucleotides agree with TRBD2. The CDR3 length is 16 residues. Trimming removed 4 bases from V and 15 bases from J; junction bases left unmatched: 15. Per the germline V gene, CDR1 is SGHRS and CDR2 is YFSETQ. The CDR3 DNA is TGCGCCAGCAGCCTTCGGGGCCCTGGGACTAGCGGGGGAAGGTTCTTC. Translation gives CASSLRGPGTSGGRFF.

The chain recombines TRBV7-8 with TRBJ2-2; D gene ambiguous. Germline V lookup: CDR1 SGHVS, CDR2 FQNEAQ. The CDR3 runs 15 residues. Trimming removed 1 base from V and 8 bases from J, with 14 bases in between. CDR3 protein: CASSLVPERNGELFF. CDR3 bases: TGTGCCAGCAGCTTAGTACCCGAAAGAAATGGGGAGCTGTTTTTT. The complete variable domain, with remaining parts taken from reference TRBV7-8 and TRBJ2-2, reads GAGVSQSPRYKVAKRGQDVALRCDPISGHVSLFWYQQALGQGPEFLTYFQNEAQLDKSGLPSDRFFAERPEGSVSTLKIQRTQQEDSAVYLCASSLVPERNGELFFGEGSRLTVL.

The V gene is TRBV4-2, the J gene TRBJ1-4; unclear D gene. V lost 2 bases and J lost 3, with 16 bases in between. Germline assignment: CDR1 LGHNA and CDR2 YNFKEQ. This CDR3 has 17 residues. In nucleotides, the CDR3 is TGTGCCAGCAGCCAAAACCCTCTCGAGACATCTAATGAAAAACTGTTTTTT. Its protein product is CASSQNPLETSNEKLFF.

The V gene is TRBV19, the J gene TRBJ1-6; no clear D gene. The germline CDR1 and CDR2 sequences are LNHDA and SQIVND (reference sequence). V lost 5 bases and J lost 11, with 13 bases in between. The CDR3 length is 13 residues. The CDR3 protein is CASSGVVRAPLHF. CDR3 bases: TGTGCCAGTAGTGGGGTCGTGAGGGCACCCCTCCACTTT.

V is TRBV19 and J is TRBJ1-5, with a tentative D call TRBD1 (6 bases). In germline, CDR1 is LNHDA, CDR2 SQIVND (reference sequence). V was trimmed by 4 bases and J by 5 bases, leaving 15 bases between them. This CDR3 has 15 amino acids. The CDR3, as DNA: TGTGCCAGTAGTACCGGTAGGGGGTTCCATCAGCCCCAGCATTTT. It encodes CASSTGRGFHQPQHF.

This chain connects TRBV7-2 to TRBJ1-5; 9 bases are a match to TRBD1. Germline lookup yields CDR1 SGHTA and CDR2 FQGNSA. J lost 7 bases, V lost 4 bases, and 11 bases had no gene match. The length of the CDR3 is 16 residues. CDR3 residues: CASSYAPTGGRQPQHF. CDR3 sequence (DNA): TGTGCCAGCAGCTATGCACCCACAGGGGGCAGGCAGCCCCAGCATTTT.

This rearrangement joins TRBV18 to TRBJ2-2; TRBD1 matches 7 bases. The CDR3 covers 18 residues. V lost 3 bases, J lost 1 base, and 11 bases stayed unmatched. Looked up from germline, CDR1 is KGHSH and CDR2 is LQKENI. CDR3 bases: TGTGCCAGCTCACCCTTAGAAGGGGGCGCCGGGAACACCGGGGAGCTGTTTTTT. Residues: CASSPLEGGAGNTGELFF.

V gene TRBV6-1 combines with J gene TRBJ2-3, with D possibly matching TRBD2 (5 bases). The CDR3 contains 15 residues. V dropped 7 bases and J dropped 4 bases, with 18 bases sitting between them. The germline V gene has CDR1 MNHNS and CDR2 SASEGT. The CDR3 DNA sequence: TGTGCCAGCACCCGAAGCCTAGCTCCGGCAGATACGCAGTATTTT. Protein sequence: CASTRSLAPADTQYF.

The chain recombines TRBV25-1 with TRBJ1-2; D is uncertain. This CDR3 has 13 amino acids. V lost 6 bases and J 7 bases, leaving 15 bases between the germline ends. Germline loops: CDR1 MGHDK, CDR2 SYGVNS. The CDR3 nucleotides read TGTGCCAGCAGCAGCGAGGTTTATAGTGGCTACACCTTC. Translated, it gives CASSSEVYSGYTF.

The chain couples TRBV6-5 to TRBJ2-3; TRBD2 matches at 8 bases. V dropped 7 bases and J dropped 3; count of bases not matched to a gene: 9. CDR1 and CDR2 (germline): MNHEY, SVGAGI. The CDR3 extends over 15 amino acids. CDR3 bases: TGTGCCAGCAACTCGGCGGGACTAGGAACAGATACGCAGTATTTT. Protein: CASNSAGLGTDTQYF.

The chain joins TRBV18 to TRBJ1-2, with a possible D match to TRBD1 (5 bases). The CDR3 extends over 17 amino acids. The germline V gene encodes CDR1 KGHSH and CDR2 LQKENI. Trimming took 0 bases from V and 1 from J, leaving 15 bases between them. CDR3 in DNA: TGTGCCAGCTCACCACCTTCACAGGCAAGCGGTAACTATGGCTACACCTTC. This gives the protein CASSPPSQASGNYGYTF.